These T cell receptor beta chains were read from a single sample in a study of blood T cell repertoires in COVID-19. Some clones are missing from TCRdb's copy, which holds only in-frame ones; the method was immunoSEQ multiplex PCR. The table lists about 130,000 clones, about 86% of them singletons. Sequenced: peripheral blood. The receptors stem from a woman aged 45-65 years with acute or convalescent COVID-19. CDR3s include the opening cysteine and the closing phenylalanine or tryptophan. D genes are given only for firm matches. A row's size may be missing; if present it is once, few, many or a size class.

v_call	clone_size	cdr3_length	j_call	d_call	cdr3_nt	cdr3_aa
TRBV5-1	once	16	TRBJ2-1	TRBD2	TGCGCCAGCAGCTTGGTGACTAGCGGGGGGGCTTATGAGCAGTTCTTC	CASSLVTSGGAYEQFF
TRBV19	.	15	TRBJ1-6	.	TGTGCCAGTAGTACCGCGGGGTCAGGTGGTTCACCCCTCCACTTT	CASSTAGSGGSPLHF
TRBV6-1	.	14	TRBJ2-2	.	TGTGCCAGCAGTTTTGAGGGCAACACCGGGGAGCTGTTTTTT	CASSFEGNTGELFF
TRBV27	.	14	TRBJ1-1	.	TGTGCCAGCAGTCCCTTTGCAGAGAACACTGAAGCTTTCTTT	CASSPFAENTEAFF
TRBV14	.	15	TRBJ2-5	.	TGTGCCAGCAGCCTTTCATGGAGGTCCCAAGAGACCCAGTACTTC	CASSLSWRSQETQYF
TRBV7-6	.	15	TRBJ2-1	TRBD2	TGTGCCAGCAGCCCCGGGACTAGCGGGGGCAATGAGCAGTTCTTC	CASSPGTSGGNEQFF
TRBV19	.	18	TRBJ2-1	TRBD2	TGTGCCAGTAGTATAGTCGCGGTAGCGGGCCTGAGCCCCAATGAGCAGTTCTTC	CASSIVAVAGLSPNEQFF
TRBV3-1/TRBV3-2	.	14	TRBJ2-7	TRBD2	TGTGCCAGCAGAACTAGCGGGAGGTTTGACGAGCAGTACTTC	CASRTSGRFDEQYF
TRBV6-5	.	13	TRBJ1-5	.	TGTGCCAGCAGCGGGGGGAACAATCAGCCCCAGCATTTT	CASSGGNNQPQHF
TRBV7-9	.	14	TRBJ2-1	.	TGTGCCAGCAGCTCCCCGGGACTCTACAATGAGCAGTTCTTC	CASSSPGLYNEQFF
TRBV10-3	.	11	TRBJ2-1	.	TGTGCCACCACAGCAGGGGACGAGCAGTTCTTC	CATTAGDEQFF
TRBV4-1	.	14	TRBJ2-3	.	TGCGCCAGCAGCCAAGGCGGGATCGTGGATACGCAGTATTTT	CASSQGGIVDTQYF
TRBV3-1/TRBV3-2	.	14	TRBJ2-3	.	TGTGCCAGCAGCCTCGGAGCCTCCGTAGATACGCAGTATTTT	CASSLGASVDTQYF
TRBV18	.	15	TRBJ1-1	.	TGTGCCAGCTCACCACAACGACAATCGAACACTGAAGCTTTCTTT	CASSPQRQSNTEAFF
TRBV2	.	13	TRBJ1-1	TRBD1	TGTGCCAGCAGTGAGACAGGGTTTACTGAAGCTTTCTTT	CASSETGFTEAFF
TRBV10-3	.	13	TRBJ2-5	.	TGTGCCATCGGAGGGGTTTATCAAGAGACCCAGTACTTC	CAIGGVYQETQYF
TRBV9	.	14	TRBJ1-1	.	TGTGCCAGCAGCGCCGGAGGCTACGGCACTGAAGCTTTCTTT	CASSAGGYGTEAFF
TRBV5-6	.	15	TRBJ1-1	.	TGTGCCAGCAGCCGGTGGGGCACCATGAACACTGAAGCTTTCTTT	CASSRWGTMNTEAFF
TRBV28	.	16	TRBJ2-1	TRBD2	TGTGCCAGCAGTTTGGGACTAGCATGGGCCTACAATGAGCAGTTCTTC	CASSLGLAWAYNEQFF
TRBV15	.	13	TRBJ1-2	.	TGTGCCACCAGCGAGGGGACACCCTATGGCTACACCTTC	CATSEGTPYGYTF
TRBV18	.	17	TRBJ2-5	TRBD2	TGTGCCAGCTCACCCACCGTCGGGCTAGCGGGAGGAGAGACCCAGTACTTC	CASSPTVGLAGGETQYF
TRBV5-1	.	11	TRBJ2-3	.	TGCGCCAGCAGCTTCTACGATACGCAGTATTTT	CASSFYDTQYF
TRBV7-9	.	14	TRBJ1-1	.	TGTGCCAGCAGCCCAGGCCAGATGAACACTGAAGCTTTCTTT	CASSPGQMNTEAFF
TRBV6-5	.	15	TRBJ2-3	.	TGTGCCAGCACTCGTTCCGGGAGTCAGTTAGATACGCAGTATTTT	CASTRSGSQLDTQYF
TRBV4-2	few	13	TRBJ1-1	.	TGTGCCAGCAGCCAAGACCCCCAGGGCTGGGCTTTCTTT	CASSQDPQGWAFF
TRBV12-3/TRBV12-4	.	12	TRBJ1-4	.	TGTGCCAGCGGGCCAGGCAATGAAAAACTGTTTTTT	CASGPGNEKLFF
TRBV3-1/TRBV3-2	once	15	TRBJ2-1	.	TGTGCCAGCAGCCAAGATCGTGTCAGGGTGGCGGAGCAGTTCTTC	CASSQDRVRVAEQFF
TRBV28	few	15	TRBJ1-3	TRBD1	TGTGCCAGCAATTTCCAGGGGGTCTCTGGAAACACCATATATTTT	CASNFQGVSGNTIYF
TRBV10-3	once	14	TRBJ2-1	TRBD2	TGTGCCATCAGTGGGACTTTAGCGGGAGCTGAGCAGTTCTTC	CAISGTLAGAEQFF
TRBV5-1	.	14	TRBJ2-7	TRBD1	TGCGCCAGCAGCCTGAGACATCAGGGGGACGAGCAGTACTTC	CASSLRHQGDEQYF
TRBV6-1	few	15	TRBJ1-5	.	TGTGCCAGCAGTGAAGTTGGGGGGGCAGGCCAGCCCCAGCATTTT	CASSEVGGAGQPQHF
TRBV27	.	16	TRBJ2-2	TRBD1	TGTGCCAGCAGTTTCCGGGACAGGGCGGGCACCGGGGAGCTGTTTTTT	CASSFRDRAGTGELFF
TRBV30	.	16	TRBJ1-1	TRBD1	TGTGCCTGCGGACGGGACAGGGGCCTCGGGAACACTGAAGCTTTCTTT	CACGRDRGLGNTEAFF
TRBV12-5	.	15	TRBJ2-3	TRBD2	TGTGCTAGTGCAAGGACTAGCGGTAGCACAGATACGCAGTATTTT	CASARTSGSTDTQYF
TRBV11-3	.	14	TRBJ1-1	TRBD1	TGTGCCAGCAGTCAGGGGGGATCGAACACTGAAGCTTTCTTT	CASSQGGSNTEAFF
TRBV30	once	15	TRBJ1-2	.	TGTGCCTGGAGCCCTCGAAATCTTGGGCGGGGGGGCTACACCTTC	CAWSPRNLGRGGYTF
TRBV2	once	13	TRBJ2-1	TRBD1	TGTGCCAGCAGTACAGGGGGTTACAATGAGCAGTTCTTC	CASSTGGYNEQFF
TRBV4-1	.	14	TRBJ2-3	.	TGCGCCAGCAGCCCTGAGCGGTCCACAGATACGCAGTATTTT	CASSPERSTDTQYF
TRBV6-5	once	14	TRBJ2-3	.	TGTGCCATAGCCAGGGATCCACAGACCTTTACGCAGTATTTT	CAIARDPQTFTQYF
TRBV6-5	.	13	TRBJ1-5	TRBD1	TGTGCCAGCGCAGGGGGCCTGGGACAGCCCCAGCATTTT	CASAGGLGQPQHF
TRBV30	.	16	TRBJ2-4	.	TGTGCCTGGAGGAGGAGCGGATCCTTAGCCAAAAACATTCAGTACTTC	CAWRRSGSLAKNIQYF
TRBV6-5	.	14	TRBJ2-3	TRBD2	TGTGCCAGCAGTTCTAGACTAGCTGAAGATACGCAGTATTTT	CASSSRLAEDTQYF
TRBV12-3/TRBV12-4	few	12	TRBJ1-1	.	TGTGCCAGCAGTTTCAGTAGCCTCCCGGCTTTCTTT	CASSFSSLPAFF
TRBV28	.	16	TRBJ2-4	TRBD1	TGTGCCAGCAGGACAACAGGGGGCTTGGCCAAAAACATTCAGTACTTC	CASRTTGGLAKNIQYF
TRBV11-3	.	14	TRBJ2-1	TRBD2	TGTGCCAGCAGCCAAGCGGGACGTTACAATGAGCAGTTCTTC	CASSQAGRYNEQFF
TRBV11-3	.	13	TRBJ2-7	.	TGTGCCAGCAGCTTAGCTCGGGACTACGAGCAGTACTTC	CASSLARDYEQYF
TRBV30	.	13	TRBJ2-7	TRBD1	TGTGCCTGGAGGGGGACAGGCTCCTACGAGCAGTACTTC	CAWRGTGSYEQYF
TRBV7-9	few	15	TRBJ2-3	.	TGTGCCAGCAGCCCAACTGGGGCGGGCACAGATACGCAGTATTTT	CASSPTGAGTDTQYF
TRBV2	few	15	TRBJ1-5	.	TGTGCCAGCAGGGGCGGGACTTATAGCAATCAGCCCCAGCATTTT	CASRGGTYSNQPQHF
TRBV7-3	.	13	TRBJ2-4	.	TGTGCCAGCAGCTTACGGAGAGAAAACATTCAGTACTTC	CASSLRRENIQYF
TRBV9	.	15	TRBJ1-5	.	TGTGCCAGCAGCGAGACAGTTGCCTTGGATCAGCCCCAGCATTTT	CASSETVALDQPQHF
TRBV19	.	13	TRBJ1-2	.	TGTGCCAGTGTAGGGGCCCCCGGCTATGGCTACACCTTC	CASVGAPGYGYTF